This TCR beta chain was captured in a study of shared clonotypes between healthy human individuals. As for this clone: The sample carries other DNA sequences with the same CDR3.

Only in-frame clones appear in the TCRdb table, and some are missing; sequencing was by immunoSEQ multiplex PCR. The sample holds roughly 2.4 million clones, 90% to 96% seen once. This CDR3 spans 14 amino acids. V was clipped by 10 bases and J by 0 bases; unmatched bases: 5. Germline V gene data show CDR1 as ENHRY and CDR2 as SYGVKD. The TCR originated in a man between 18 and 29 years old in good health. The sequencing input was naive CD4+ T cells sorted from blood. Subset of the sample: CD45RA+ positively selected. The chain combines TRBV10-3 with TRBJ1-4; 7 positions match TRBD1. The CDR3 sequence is CATRQGATNEKLFF. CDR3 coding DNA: TGTGCCACCCGGCAGGGGGCAACTAATGAAAAACTGTTTTTT.